These T cell receptor beta chains were read from a single sample in a study of spatial heterogeneity in lung cancer. MiXCR was run by TCRdb on the 5' RACE reads, yielding one entry per CDR3 protein. The table records approximately 49,000 distinct CDR3 sequences, less than 5.5% of them present only once. The specimen comprised PBMCs, sampled at surgery. Receptor source: a male donor with early-stage non-small cell lung cancer. Both conserved end residues are part of each CDR3. The D gene is left open where the match is weak. Clone size is shown for a subset of rows, as once, few, many or a class of expanded clone.

TRBV20-1	TRBD2	TRBJ2-7	many	TGCAGTGCTAGAGACCAGACTAGCGGGAATTACGAGCAGTACTTC	CSARDQTSGNYEQYF
TRBV20-1	.	TRBJ2-5	many	TGCAGTGCTAGAGATTTTTTGCAGGGCCGGGAGACCCAGTACTTC	CSARDFLQGRETQYF
TRBV27	.	TRBJ2-3	many	TGTGCCAGCAGCCGCGGGAACCCCACAGATACGCAGTATTTT	CASSRGNPTDTQYF
TRBV5-4	.	TRBJ2-1	many	TGTGCCAGCAGCGCCGGTGGACAATGGGGTTCCAATGAGCAGTTCTTC	CASSAGGQWGSNEQFF
TRBV3-1	.	TRBJ1-5	many	TGTGCCAGCAGCCCCAGAGGCAATCAGCCCCAGCATTTT	CASSPRGNQPQHF
TRBV20-1	TRBD2	TRBJ2-7	many	TGCAGTGCTAGAGATGGGCGACTAGCGGGAGAGGAGCAGTACTTC	CSARDGRLAGEEQYF
TRBV3-1	.	TRBJ1-6	.	TGTGCCAGCAGCCAAGATTCAAGAAGGAGCTCCTATAATTCACCCCTCCACTTT	CASSQDSRRSSYNSPLHF
TRBV23-1	.	TRBJ2-7	medium-sized	TGCGCCAGCAGTCAATGGAGGACAGAATCCTACGAGCAGTACTTC	CASSQWRTESYEQYF
TRBV28	.	TRBJ1-1	few	TGTGCCAGCAGTTCCCCCGGGGACACTGAAGCTTTCTTT	CASSSPGDTEAFF
TRBV4-1	TRBD1	TRBJ2-2	many	TGCGCCAGCAGCCAAGTTCCAGGGGGCGCGAACACCGGGGAGCTGTTTTTT	CASSQVPGGANTGELFF
TRBV6-6	.	TRBJ2-7	.	TGTGCCAGCAGTCGTTACAGGTTCGACTCCTACGAGCAGTACTTC	CASSRYRFDSYEQYF
TRBV7-9	TRBD2	TRBJ2-3	medium-sized	TGTGCCAGCAGCTTAGCATCCCTAGCGGGAGGAGGAGATACGCAGTATTTT	CASSLASLAGGGDTQYF
TRBV6-5	.	TRBJ2-7	many	TGTGCCAGCAGTTACTCGGGAAAGGTCGGCGAGCAGTACTTC	CASSYSGKVGEQYF
TRBV27	.	TRBJ1-4	many	TGTGCCAGCCTCCTTCCGGAACTGTTTTTT	CASLLPELFF
TRBV7-6	.	TRBJ2-3	.	TGTGCCAGCAGCTTGGGGAGCAATACAGATACGCAGTATTTT	CASSLGSNTDTQYF
TRBV9	.	TRBJ1-3	many	TGTGCCAGCAGCGTAGTTGGAGATTATGGAAACACCATATATTTT	CASSVVGDYGNTIYF
TRBV24-1	.	TRBJ2-3	many	TGTGCCACCAGTGGAGGAGCCTCTAGCACAGATACGCAGTATTTT	CATSGGASSTDTQYF
TRBV4-3	TRBD2	TRBJ2-3	many	TGCGCCAGCAGCCAAGGGCTAGCGGGAGCGGGAGATACGCAGTATTTT	CASSQGLAGAGDTQYF
TRBV4-1	.	TRBJ1-5	many	TGCGCCAGCAGCCAAGGTTCCGCGAAGCCCCAGCATTTT	CASSQGSAKPQHF
TRBV6-5	TRBD1	TRBJ1-4	many	TGTGCCAGCAGTACTGCGACGACAGGGGCAAGGGAAAAACTGTTTTTT	CASSTATTGAREKLFF
TRBV4-1	.	TRBJ2-7	many	TGCGCCAGCAGCCAAGCGGGGGGCCTCTACGAGCAGTACTTC	CASSQAGGLYEQYF
TRBV4-1	TRBD2	TRBJ2-1	.	TGCGCCAGCAGCCAAGAAGGACTAGCGGGAGGGCCGAGAGGTTCTGATGATCAGTTCTTC	CASSQEGLAGGPRGSDDQFF
TRBV25-1	.	TRBJ2-3	many	TGTGCCAGCAGTTTAGCAGGGGAACGCACAGATACGCAGTATTTT	CASSLAGERTDTQYF
TRBV5-5	.	TRBJ2-2	.	TGTGCCAGCAGCAGGAATCCTTGGGACACCGGGGAGCTGTTTTTT	CASSRNPWDTGELFF
TRBV10-1	.	TRBJ2-1	many	TGCGCCAGCAGTGGCGGCGGGTCAATGAGTGAGCAGTTCTTC	CASSGGGSMSEQFF
TRBV6-5	.	TRBJ1-1	.	TGTGCCAGCAGCCTCAGGGGCCGAAGCACTGAAGCTTTCTTT	CASSLRGRSTEAFF
TRBV5-1	TRBD1	TRBJ2-5	many	TGCGCCAGCAGCTTGAAGGGTGACAGGGTAGAGACCCAGTACTTC	CASSLKGDRVETQYF
TRBV20-1	.	TRBJ2-4	many	TGCAGTGCTAGAGATTCGGGAAACATTCAGTACTTC	CSARDSGNIQYF
TRBV21-1	.	TRBJ1-1	many	TGTGCCAGCACCCCCGAGGGGGCAGCTGAAGCTTTCTTT	CASTPEGAAEAFF
TRBV6-2/TRBV6-3	.	TRBJ2-2	many	TGTGCCAGCAGCTGGGGCATGAACACCGGGGAGCTGTTTTTT	CASSWGMNTGELFF
TRBV6-5	.	TRBJ2-1	many	TGTGCCAGCAGTTACCGACTACACCAGGGGGGGGAGCAGTTCTTC	CASSYRLHQGGEQFF
TRBV7-9	.	TRBJ1-6	many	TGTGCCAGCAGCATAGGGACGTACAATTCACCCCTCCACTTT	CASSIGTYNSPLHF
TRBV6-1	TRBD1	TRBJ1-1	many	TGTGCCAGCAGTGTTCGAGACAGGGGGCCTCTGAACACTGAAGCTTTCTTT	CASSVRDRGPLNTEAFF
TRBV12-3/TRBV12-4	TRBD2	TRBJ2-1	few	TGTGCCAGCAGCCCGAGCGGGAAACTGTACAATGAGCAGTTCTTC	CASSPSGKLYNEQFF
TRBV6-5	.	TRBJ1-4	many	TGTGCCAGCAGTAGGGCCGATTATGCTAATGAAAAACTGTTTTTT	CASSRADYANEKLFF
TRBV15	TRBD1	TRBJ1-1	many	TGTGCCACCAGCAGAGGACAGGGGACCCTTGAAGCTTTCTTT	CATSRGQGTLEAFF
TRBV6-5	TRBD1	TRBJ1-3	many	TGTGCCAGCAGTCCGGGACAGGCTGGAAACACCATATATTTT	CASSPGQAGNTIYF
TRBV20-1	.	TRBJ2-5	many	TGCAGTGCTAGATCCGAGACTCAAGAGACCCAGTACTTC	CSARSETQETQYF
TRBV30	TRBD1	TRBJ1-4	many	TGTGCCTGGAGTGACGGAACAGGGGTTGAAAAACTGTTTTTT	CAWSDGTGVEKLFF
TRBV20-1	TRBD2	TRBJ2-2	many	TGCAGTGCCCAGAAAGGGACTAGCGGGACGAACACCGGGGAGCTGTTTTTT	CSAQKGTSGTNTGELFF
TRBV7-7	.	TRBJ2-1	many	TGTGCCAGCAGCCAAGGAGGCGATGAGCAGTTCTTC	CASSQGGDEQFF
TRBV6-2/TRBV6-3	.	TRBJ2-7	many	TGTGCCAGCAGTTACTCGAACTACGAGCAGTACTTC	CASSYSNYEQYF
TRBV12-3/TRBV12-4	TRBD1	TRBJ2-1	.	TGTGCCAGCAGTCCCAGGGACAGCTCCTACAATGAGCAGTTCTTC	CASSPRDSSYNEQFF
TRBV28	.	TRBJ2-3	many	TGTGCCAGCTTAACCCCTCTCGGCACAGATACGCAGTATTTT	CASLTPLGTDTQYF